Below, 18 T cell receptor beta chains from the same sample are listed, as sequenced in a study of CD8+ T cells in alopecia areata. Treatment noted: oral pan-JAK inhibitor, 5-10 mg twice daily. TCR sequencing used cDNA made by reverse transcription of extracted RNA. Assay: immunoSEQ multiplex PCR; the TCRdb copy retains only in-frame clones and omits some. The table has some 190,000 clones, 40% to 55% seen once. The specimen was CD8+ T cells sorted from blood, collected at roughly week 52, from a patient treated with tofacitinib. The receptors stem from a human donor with alopecia areata.

This chain links TRBV4-2 with TRBJ2-1; TRBD2 agrees at 10 bases. Germline V lookup: CDR1 LGHNA, CDR2 YNFKEQ. The CDR3 has 16 residues. J lost 8 bases, V lost 1 base, and 8 bases had no gene match. For the CDR3, the DNA is TGTGCCAGCAGCCAAGTGTTAGCGGGGGGTTCCGATGAGCAGTTCTTC. Translating gives CASSQVLAGGSDEQFF.

The V gene is TRBV25-1, the J gene TRBJ2-1; 9 bases match TRBD1. Per germline, CDR1 MGHDK and CDR2 SYGVNS. V trimming: 6 bases; J trimming: 4 bases; junction bases outside the gene matches: 7. The CDR3 covers 15 residues. This chain's CDR3 is CASSHLGQGYNEQFF. In DNA, the CDR3 is TGTGCCAGCAGCCATTTGGGACAGGGTTACAATGAGCAGTTCTTC. The complete variable domain, with remaining parts taken from reference TRBV25-1 and TRBJ2-1, reads EADIYQTPRYLVIGTGKKITLECSQTMGHDKMYWYQQDPGMELHLIHYSYGVNSTEKGDLSSESTVSRIRTEHFPLTLESARPSHTSQYLCASSHLGQGYNEQFFGPGTRLTVL.

This clone was seen only a few times. The rearrangement links TRBV10-3 to TRBJ2-3; D may be TRBD2 (6 bases). This CDR3 region has 15 residues. Germline V gives CDR1 ENHRY, CDR2 SYGVKD. Deletions cut 7 bases from V and 0 bases from J, with 14 bases between. The CDR3 loop is CAINGDWSSTDTQYF. CDR3 sequence (DNA): TGTGCCATCAACGGGGACTGGTCTAGCACAGATACGCAGTATTTT.

The gene calls are TRBV5-6 and TRBJ2-3; D gene unclear. The CDR3 is 16 amino acids. V was pared by 4 bases and J by 1 base, with 16 bases between. Per the germline V gene, CDR1 is SGHDT and CDR2 is YYEEEE. The CDR3 sequence is CASSPPTPDRTDTQYF. In DNA form, the CDR3 reads TGTGCCAGCAGCCCGCCCACTCCCGACCGCACAGATACGCAGTATTTT.

The rearrangement links TRBV14 to TRBJ1-1; 7 nucleotides align to TRBD1. CDR1 is SGHDN and CDR2 is FVKESK in the germline V gene. The junction had 9 bases not matched to a gene; V was cut back by 4 bases and J by 4 bases. This CDR3 comprises 15 residues. CDR3 region: CASSPPAGGGTEAFF. The CDR3 DNA sequence: TGTGCCAGCAGCCCCCCCGCAGGGGGGGGCACTGAAGCTTTCTTT.

This clone was seen a single time. This chain links TRBV9 with TRBJ2-7; maybe TRBD2 (5 bases). Trimming removed 0 bases from V and 2 bases from J, with 9 bases in between. This CDR3 has 14 residues. Germline CDR1 reads SGDLS; CDR2 reads YYNGEE. CDR3 amino acids: CASSVGLATYEQYF. The CDR3 DNA follows: TGTGCCAGCAGCGTAGGGCTAGCTACCTACGAGCAGTACTTC.

The V call is TRBV2, the J call TRBJ2-7; D is perhaps TRBD1 or TRBD2 (6 bases each). The CDR3 contains 14 residues. Trimming removed 7 bases at V and 1 base at J, with 14 bases between. The germline V gene encodes CDR1 SNHLY and CDR2 FYNNEI. This CDR3 reads CASTERGPSYEQYF. The CDR3 DNA follows: TGTGCCAGCACCGAACGGGGGCCGTCCTACGAGCAGTACTTC.

The chain joins TRBV10-2 to TRBJ1-5; D remains unclear. Germline V gene data show CDR1 as WSHSY and CDR2 as SAAADI. CDR3 length: 15 residues. Trimming took off 6 bases at V and 2 bases at J, with 14 bases between the two ends. The CDR3 reads CASSALGEGNQPQHF. As DNA, the CDR3 is TGCGCCAGCAGCGCCTTGGGAGAGGGCAATCAGCCCCAGCATTTT.

The V gene is TRBV30, the J gene TRBJ2-1, with a possible D match to TRBD1 (8 bases). CDR1 is GTSNPN and CDR2 is SVGIG in the germline V gene (reference sequence). This CDR3 is 15 amino acids long. The germline V and J ends were trimmed by 5 bases and 1 base, with 15 bases remaining between them. CDR3 protein: CAWSYRGGSYNEQFF. CDR3 DNA sequence: TGTGCCTGGTCCTACAGGGGGGGGTCCTACAATGAGCAGTTCTTC.

The genes are TRBV5-4 and TRBJ2-1; a weak D match, TRBD2 (5 bases). The CDR3 has 13 amino acids. The V and J ends lost 5 bases and 6 bases respectively, with 12 bases between them. In germline, CDR1 is SGHNT, CDR2 YYREEE (reference sequence). The CDR3 nucleotides are TGTGCCAGCAGACCCGGGGAATCCAATGAGCAGTTCTTC. This codes for CASRPGESNEQFF.

This chain connects TRBV7-6 to TRBJ1-1; D call uncertain. CDR1 is SGHVS and CDR2 is FNYEAQ in the germline V gene. The CDR3 covers 13 residues. With 5 bases removed from V and 1 base from J, the gap between germline ends came to 8 bases. The CDR3 DNA follows: TGTGCCAGCAGCCCCCCGACGAACACTGAAGCTTTCTTT. It is translated as CASSPPTNTEAFF.

This sequence joins TRBV7-9 and TRBJ1-5; D is possibly TRBD1 (6 bases). CDR3 length: 15 amino acids. Germline V gene sequence: CDR1 SEHNR, CDR2 FQNEAQ (reference sequence). Trimming took off 4 bases at V and 1 base at J, with 11 bases between the two ends. Here the CDR3 reads CASSYAGQSNQPQHF. The CDR3 DNA reads TGTGCCAGCAGCTACGCGGGACAAAGCAATCAGCCCCAGCATTTT.

J is TRBJ2-1 and V is TRBV5-4; no firm D call. The CDR3 has 17 amino acids. CDR1 is SGHNT, CDR2 YYREEE, per germline (reference sequence). V was pared by 4 bases and J by 10 bases, with 27 bases between. The CDR3: CASSKNPAAGRVWEQFF. Here the CDR3 DNA reads TGTGCCAGCAGCAAGAATCCGGCGGCAGGCCGGGTGTGGGAGCAGTTCTTC.

This clone was seen a few times. The gene calls are TRBV29-1 and TRBJ2-4; TRBD1 matches 8 bases. The length of the CDR3 is 12 residues. V shed 4 bases and J 8 bases; nucleotides not matched to a gene: 4. Germline assignment: CDR1 SQVTM and CDR2 ANQGSEA. CDR3 region: CSVVTGEDIQYF. CDR3 DNA: TGCAGCGTTGTGACAGGGGAGGACATTCAGTACTTC.

The V and J genes are TRBV14 and TRBJ1-5; tentative D call: TRBD1 (6 bases). Germline-derived CDR1 and CDR2 are SGHDN and FVKESK. With 3 bases removed from V and 5 bases from J, the gap between germline ends came to 8 bases. The CDR3 is 13 residues long. This chain's CDR3 is CASSQDSDQPQHF. For the CDR3, the DNA is TGTGCCAGCAGCCAGGACAGCGATCAGCCCCAGCATTTT. Full variable domain (outside the CDR3, taken from reference TRBV14 and TRBJ1-5): EAGVTQFPSHSVIEKGQTVTLRCDPISGHDNLYWYRRVMGKEIKFLLHFVKESKQDESGMPNNRFLAERTGGTYSTLKVQPAELEDSGVYFCASSQDSDQPQHFGDGTRLSIL.

This clone was seen only a few times. This chain links TRBV7-2 with TRBJ1-2; D gene ambiguous. Trimming cost V 1 base and J 8 bases, with 14 bases left between them. Germline V lookup: CDR1 SGHTA, CDR2 FQGNSA. This CDR3 is 14 amino acids long. The CDR3 here is CASSLVVGEVGYTF. The CDR3 DNA reads TGTGCCAGCAGCTTAGTGGTAGGAGAGGTAGGCTACACCTTC.

This clone was found once. The V call is TRBV4-1, the J call TRBJ2-7; 8 bases map to TRBD1. Germline V gene data show CDR1 as MGHRA and CDR2 as YSYEKL. The CDR3 has 16 residues. Trimming took 2 bases from V and 3 from J; bases not matched to a gene: 9. CDR3 in amino acids: CASSQLPDRGGYEQYF. The CDR3 DNA reads TGCGCCAGCAGCCAACTACCCGACAGGGGAGGCTACGAGCAGTACTTC.

J is TRBJ1-5 and V is TRBV10-3; TRBD1 agrees at 7 bases. The ends lost 8 bases at V and 6 bases at J; junction bases unmatched: 7. Germline CDR1 reads ENHRY; CDR2 reads SYGVKD. The CDR3 consists of 13 residues. CDR3 DNA: TGTGCCATCGGGCAGGGGGTATCTCAGCCCCAGCATTTT. Translation: CAIGQGVSQPQHF.